This TCR beta chain was recorded in a study of radiation and T cells in renal cell carcinoma. As to time point: blood 4 weeks post-SBRT, at nephrectomy. Treatment meaning: 15 Gy SBRT to primary tumor, nephrectomy 4 weeks later. Clear cell pathology was present in this patient's renal cell carcinoma. CDR1 is MNHNS and CDR2 is SASEGT in the germline V gene. The ends were cut back, 10 bases at V and 9 bases at J, with 21 bases in the middle. The CDR3 runs to 13 residues. Profiled with immunoSEQ multiplex PCR; TCRdb holds only in-frame clones, not every one. Here the sample spans 75,000 to 90,000 clones, about 89% being singletons. With regard to this clone: As yet, its antigen is unknown.

Overall study findings and caveats: No pretreatment tumor biopsies were available for baseline clonotypes.

This chain joins TRBV6-1 and TRBJ1-2, with TRBD1 as a possible D gene (5 bases). This receptor was identified in a woman in her 70s with renal cell carcinoma. The material sequenced was blood, taken from a patient whose treatment included radiotherapy and nephrectomy. Here the CDR3 reads CATQGTNYDRYTF. CDR3 nucleotide sequence: TGTGCCACCCAAGGGACCAACTACGATCGCTACACCTTC.